Listed below are T cell receptor beta chains from one sample, sequenced in a study of spatial heterogeneity in lung cancer. MiXCR, run by TCRdb on the 5' RACE reads, gives a single entry per CDR3 protein. The sample yields some 80,000 distinct CDR3 sequences, approximately 8% seen once. The source was PBMCs, collected at surgery. These receptors were taken from a male donor with early-stage non-small cell lung cancer. Each CDR3 is given with its conserved first and last residue. D genes are given only for firm matches. Some rows have no size entry. The others give once, few or many, or a class for an expanded clone.

v_gene,abundance,d_gene,j_gene,CDR3aa,CDR3nt
TRBV29-1,few,TRBD2,TRBJ2-1,CSVLEAREATYNEQFF,TGCAGCGTTCTCGAGGCGCGGGAGGCGACCTACAATGAGCAGTTCTTC
TRBV24-1,many,TRBD1,TRBJ2-3,CATSGPFGTGNPDTQYF,TGTGCCACCAGTGGCCCCTTTGGGACAGGGAACCCAGATACGCAGTATTTT
TRBV10-3,many,TRBD2,TRBJ2-1,CAISDPPLGVGRGEQFF,TGTGCCATCAGTGACCCCCCCCTAGGGGTAGGGAGGGGTGAGCAGTTCTTC
TRBV12-3/TRBV12-4,-,-,TRBJ1-1,CASSFGLNTEAFF,TGTGCCAGCAGTTTCGGACTGAACACTGAAGCTTTCTTT
TRBV27,few,TRBD1,TRBJ1-4,CASSLRLQGANPNEKLFF,TGTGCCAGCAGTTTACGGCTACAGGGGGCGAACCCTAATGAAAAACTGTTTTTT
TRBV4-1,many,-,TRBJ1-5,CASSQGDLGSNQPQHF,TGCGCCAGCAGCCAAGGAGACCTAGGAAGCAATCAGCCCCAGCATTTT
TRBV5-1,many,TRBD2,TRBJ2-7,CASSLDGVLAGSFDEQYF,TGCGCCAGCAGCTTGGATGGAGTCCTAGCGGGAAGTTTCGACGAGCAGTACTTC
TRBV19,-,-,TRBJ1-5,CASRELNQPQHF,TGTGCCAGTAGGGAACTCAATCAGCCCCAGCATTTT
TRBV7-2,-,TRBD2,TRBJ2-5,CASSLPGTSSRETQYF,TGTGCCAGCAGCTTACCCGGGACTAGTTCTCGAGAGACCCAGTACTTC
TRBV7-9,many,-,TRBJ2-2,CASSPLGGGELFF,TGTGCCAGCAGCCCCCTCGGGGGCGGGGAGCTGTTTTTT
TRBV12-3/TRBV12-4,few,TRBD2,TRBJ2-7,CASSPGEGEQYF,TGTGCCAGCAGTCCGGGGGAGGGCGAGCAGTACTTC
TRBV20-1,many,TRBD2,TRBJ2-3,CSARATSGRADTQYF,TGCAGTGCTAGAGCGACTAGCGGGAGAGCAGATACGCAGTATTTT
TRBV5-4,-,-,TRBJ2-6,CASRPESGGFGGANVLTF,TGTGCCAGCAGGCCCGAGTCCGGGGGTTTTGGTGGGGCCAACGTCCTGACTTTC
TRBV4-1,many,TRBD2,TRBJ2-1,CASSQYLAGVNNEQFF,TGCGCCAGCAGCCAGTACTTAGCGGGCGTAAACAATGAGCAGTTCTTC
TRBV6-5,few,TRBD1,TRBJ1-5,CASSSGQLRQPQHF,TGTGCCAGCAGTTCGGGACAGCTGAGGCAGCCCCAGCATTTT
TRBV5-1,many,TRBD2,TRBJ2-6,CASSRGTSGNSGANVLTF,TGCGCCAGCAGCCGCGGGACTAGCGGGAACTCTGGGGCCAACGTCCTGACTTTC